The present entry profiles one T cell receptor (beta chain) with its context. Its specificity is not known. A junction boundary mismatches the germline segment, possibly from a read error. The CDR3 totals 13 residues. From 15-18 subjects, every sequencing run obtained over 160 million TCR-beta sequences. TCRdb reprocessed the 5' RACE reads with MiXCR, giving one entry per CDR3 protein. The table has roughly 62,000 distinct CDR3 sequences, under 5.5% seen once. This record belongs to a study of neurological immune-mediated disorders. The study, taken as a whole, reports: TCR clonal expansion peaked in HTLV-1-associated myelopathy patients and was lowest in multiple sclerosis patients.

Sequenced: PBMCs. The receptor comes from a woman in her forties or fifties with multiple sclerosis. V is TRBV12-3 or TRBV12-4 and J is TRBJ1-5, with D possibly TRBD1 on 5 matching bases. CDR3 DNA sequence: TGTGCCAGCAGTTTTTCCCCAGGGAAGCCCCAGAATTTT. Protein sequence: CASSFSPGKPQNF.